The source of this T cell receptor (beta chain) is a study of CD8 T cells in Susac syndrome. A quantity of about 0.45 to 1 ug RNA underwent reverse transcription using random hexamers. TCRdb fed the immunoSEQ multiplex PCR reads into MiXCR, producing one record per CDR3 protein. Here the sample spans about 200,000 distinct CDR3 sequences, about 93% being singletons. This CDR3 has 15 residues. The germline V gene has CDR1 DFQATT and CDR2 SNEGSKA (reference sequence). V gave up 0 bases and J gave up 1 base; unmatched junction bases: 4. V is TRBV20-1 and J is TRBJ1-2; TRBD1 aligns across 8 bases. Sequencing was performed on CD8+ T cells from PBMCs. The receptor's source is a human donor with multiple sclerosis. The CDR3 sequence is CSARDPGQGNYGYTF. The CDR3 DNA sequence: TGCAGTGCTAGAGATCCCGGACAGGGTAACTATGGCTACACCTTC.